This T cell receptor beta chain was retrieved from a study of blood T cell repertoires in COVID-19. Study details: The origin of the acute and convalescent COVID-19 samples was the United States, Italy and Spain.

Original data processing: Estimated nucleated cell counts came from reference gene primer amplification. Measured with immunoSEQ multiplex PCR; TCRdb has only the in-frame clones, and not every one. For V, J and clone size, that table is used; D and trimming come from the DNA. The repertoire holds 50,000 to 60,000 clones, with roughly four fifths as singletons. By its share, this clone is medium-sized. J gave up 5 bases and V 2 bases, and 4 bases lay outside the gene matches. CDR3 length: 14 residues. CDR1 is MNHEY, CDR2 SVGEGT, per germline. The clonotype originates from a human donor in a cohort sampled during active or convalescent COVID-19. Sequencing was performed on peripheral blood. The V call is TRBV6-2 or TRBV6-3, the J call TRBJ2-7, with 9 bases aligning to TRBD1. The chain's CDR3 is CASSYRDRVHEQYF. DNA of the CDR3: TGTGCCAGCAGTTACCGGGACAGGGTCCACGAGCAGTACTTC.